This T cell receptor (beta chain) emerged from a study of blood T cells in healthy people across ages (dated by TCRdb to between 2015 and 2016). With regard to the full study: In model experiments, roughly one uniquely barcoded TCR beta cDNA molecule per two T cells was captured by template switching. Age-related changes in TCR beta repertoire diversity were measured in the study by deep sequencing normalized with unique cDNA molecular identifiers. To avoid experimental bias, donors of different ages were distributed randomly across sequencing lanes. Two additional independent replicas of 1 million unique cDNA reads from the same blood draw were analyzed for two donors (one aged 18 to 30 and one aged 80 or older). The donors were divided into four age groups: young (average around 16 years), middle-aged (around 37), aged (approximately 62) and long-lived (about 80). Broad study findings and their caveats: The percentage of naive T cells measured by flow cytometry correlated strongly with observed TCR beta diversity. Estimates of total diversity based on one million sequenced T cells were considered lower bounds and underestimates. Compared with the aged group, the long-lived group had more naive CD4+ T cells, fewer expanded clones and increased TCR diversity, suggesting age selection. The CMV infection status of donors was not known, potentially confounding age-related changes in expanded clonotypes. Observed TCR beta diversity per million T cells fell roughly linearly with age, and a significant reduction was already apparent by age roughly 40. Since profiling was done on bulk unsorted PBMCs, naive and antigen-experienced compartments could not be conclusively compared.

As regards this clonotype: Its antigen is still unknown. Base qualities are not provided; no much larger clone lies one nucleotide away.

The donors were 40 or so Caucasian individuals from Russia, aged roughly 6 to 100 years, who were systemically healthy. Roughly 9 milliliters of peripheral blood were drawn from each donor into EDTA-treated Vacutainer tubes. PBMCs were isolated by Ficoll-Paque density-gradient centrifugation, with at least 7 million obtained per sample. Total RNA was extracted from PBMCs with Trizol reagent, with at least 5.5 micrograms obtained per sample. The percentages of naive CD45RAhigh/CD27high T cells were determined by flow cytometry on a PBMC aliquot from every donor. The method was 5' RACE. Instrument on record: Illumina HiSeq 2500. A second roughly 6 to 12 cycle PCR used a sample-barcoded 5' primer and a J-beta primer mix. Each TCR beta cDNA molecule received a unique molecular identifier from a template-switch 5' adaptor carrying 12 random nucleotides. Each sample yielded at least 2.5 million CDR3-containing paired-end reads. The Mint cDNA synthesis kit, primed by a TRBC-specific oligonucleotide, was used to synthesize first-strand cDNA from all RNA. Following uracil-DNA glycosylase treatment, a first 18-cycle PCR with universal primers M1SS and BC2_uni_R was performed on all cDNA. In the paper's pipeline: For normalization, 1 million high-quality reads, each with a distinct molecular identifier, were randomly selected from each sample. Instead of being binned into consensus sequences, reads with shared molecular identifiers were discarded. MiTCR, set to a Q25 quality threshold and the strictest error-elimination algorithm, was used for CDR3 identification, clonotype clustering and error correction. Lower-bound total TCR beta diversity was estimated with a nonparametric unseen species model using Euler transformation. The public reads were reanalyzed by TCRdb: fastp trimming at Q25, MiXCR alignment, in-frame beta chains only. CDR3 protein duplicates are merged, each entry listing the most common genes and DNA. The V and J calls reflect TCRdb's pipeline rather than the authors' work. The sample records fewer than 700,000 distinct CDR3 sequences, roughly 48% of which are singletons. Of the sample, 20% to 25% is held by the ten largest clones.

Sequences were obtained from blood. The receptor was isolated from a man aged 80 or over in good health.

The nucleotides read TGTGCCAGTAGGGGGCGCAATGAAAAACTGTTTTTT. It encodes CASRGRNEKLFF. Recombination linked TRBV25-1 to TRBJ1-4; 7 junctional bases match TRBD1. After removal of 9 bases from V and 5 bases from J, the junction retains 3 bases not matched to a gene. The CDR3, cysteine through phenylalanine, is 12 amino acids long. Only the CDR3 DNA is retained, 36 bases long and in frame from the first base. The germline V gene yields MGHDK for CDR1 and SYGVNS for CDR2.